This T cell receptor beta chain was profiled in a study of blood T cell repertoires in COVID-19. As for the study in general: Acute and convalescent COVID-19 specimens originated in the United States, Italy and Spain.

In the case of this clone: Other DNA variants within this sample encode the same CDR3.

V was pared by 2 bases and J by 8 bases, with 4 bases of the junction left unmatched. The CDR3 has 13 amino acids. CDR1 is LGHDT, CDR2 YNNKEL, per germline (reference sequence). In the original processing: Estimation of nucleated cell counts was performed using reference gene primer amplification. Produced via immunoSEQ multiplex PCR; TCRdb's table is partial and in-frame only. V, J and clone size are taken as reported in that table, and D and trimming were inferred from the DNA itself. Among hundreds of thousands of clones listed, under 90% were seen once. This TCR came from a man between 60 and 75 years old who had recovered from COVID-19. The genes are TRBV3-1 (or the pseudogene TRBV3-2) and TRBJ1-2, with 8 bases matching TRBD1. The sample comprised peripheral blood. CDR3 bases: TGTGCCAGCAGCCAACAGGGGGCAGGAGGCTACACCTTC. This gives the protein CASSQQGAGGYTF.